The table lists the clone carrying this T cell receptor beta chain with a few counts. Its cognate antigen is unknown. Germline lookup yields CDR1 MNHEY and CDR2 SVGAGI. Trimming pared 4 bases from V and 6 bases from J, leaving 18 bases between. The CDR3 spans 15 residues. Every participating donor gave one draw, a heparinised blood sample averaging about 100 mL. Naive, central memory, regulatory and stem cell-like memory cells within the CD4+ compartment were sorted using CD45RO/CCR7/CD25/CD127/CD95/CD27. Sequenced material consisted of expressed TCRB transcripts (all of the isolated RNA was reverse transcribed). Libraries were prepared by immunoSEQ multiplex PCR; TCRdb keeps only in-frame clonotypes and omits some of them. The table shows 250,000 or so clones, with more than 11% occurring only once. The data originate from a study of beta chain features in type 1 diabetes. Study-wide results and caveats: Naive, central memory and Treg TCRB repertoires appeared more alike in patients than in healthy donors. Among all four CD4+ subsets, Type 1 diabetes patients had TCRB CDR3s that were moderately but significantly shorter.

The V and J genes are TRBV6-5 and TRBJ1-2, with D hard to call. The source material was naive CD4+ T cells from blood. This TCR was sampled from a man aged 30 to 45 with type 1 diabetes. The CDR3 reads CASSSKPRGRDGYTF. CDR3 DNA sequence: TGTGCCAGCAGTTCCAAGCCGCGAGGGAGGGATGGCTACACCTTC.